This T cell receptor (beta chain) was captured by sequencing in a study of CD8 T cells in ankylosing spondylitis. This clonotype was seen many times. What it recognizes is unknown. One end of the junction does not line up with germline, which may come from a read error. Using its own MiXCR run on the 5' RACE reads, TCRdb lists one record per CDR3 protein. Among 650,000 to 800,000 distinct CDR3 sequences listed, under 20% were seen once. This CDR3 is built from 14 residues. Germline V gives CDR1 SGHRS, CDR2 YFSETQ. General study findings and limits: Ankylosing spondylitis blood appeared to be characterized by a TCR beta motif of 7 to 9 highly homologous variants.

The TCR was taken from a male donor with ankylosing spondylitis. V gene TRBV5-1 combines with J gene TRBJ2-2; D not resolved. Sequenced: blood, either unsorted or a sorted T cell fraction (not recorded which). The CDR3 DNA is TGTGCCAGCAGCTTGAGGACGAACACCGGGGAGCTGTTTTTT. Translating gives CASSLRTNTGELFF.